This T cell receptor beta chain originates from a study of cytomegalovirus exposure and HLA in healthy donors. This cohort consisted of healthy bone marrow donors. Note on this clone: What it recognizes is unknown.

V gave up 6 bases and J gave up 2 bases, with 8 bases separating them. Germline V gene data show CDR1 as SQVTM and CDR2 as ANQGSEA. The CDR3 covers 11 residues. Study results and limitations: TCR beta V- and J-gene trimming, according to a later analysis, was linked to a missense DCLRE1C variant. Excluded were some V segments that proved indistinguishable, including TRBV6-2 and TRBV6-3.

Vbeta (60) and Jbeta (13) primers were used in the PCR. Some clones are missing from TCRdb's copy, which holds only in-frame ones; the method was immunoSEQ multiplex PCR. The data show around 150,000 clones, with approximately 80% seen just once and about 1.4% held by the top ten. The gene calls are TRBV29-1 and TRBJ2-7, with D possibly being TRBD1 (6 bases). This TCR was sampled from a woman between 18 and 30 years old in good health and CMV-seronegative. Sequenced input: PBMCs. The CDR3 region is CSVRQAYEQYF. The CDR3 bases are TGCAGCGTCCGACAGGCCTACGAGCAGTACTTC.